A single sample gave rise to the 15 T cell receptor beta chains below, sequenced in a study of T cell repertoires in cytomegalovirus infection. No antigen has been identified for these receptors. TCRdb called the reads again in MiXCR, with one record for every CDR3 protein. The sample contains approximately 910,000 distinct CDR3 sequences, 30% to 40% of which appear only once. Sequenced here: cultured CD8+ T cells from PBMCs, sampled from culture after CMV antigen stimulation. Every receptor here comes from a human donor in good health (CMV status not recorded). Some clones in this sample may be carry-over from other donors' samples.

The chain recombines TRBV6-6 with TRBJ1-2, with D unresolved. The CDR3 sequence is 14 residues long. CDR1 and CDR2 (germline): MNHNY, SVGAGI (reference sequence). Between the trimmed V and J ends, which lost 2 bases and 0 bases, there was a span of 7 bases. CDR3 region: CASSYRAPNYGYTF. CDR3 sequence (DNA): TGTGCCAGCAGTTACAGGGCACCTAACTATGGCTACACCTTC.

As concerns this clonotype: A junction boundary mismatches the germline segment, possibly from a read error. This chain links TRBV7-6 with TRBJ1-3; D is possibly TRBD1 (6 bases). Germline-derived CDR1 and CDR2 are SGHVS and FNYEAQ. The CDR3 covers 17 residues. For the CDR3, the DNA is TGTGCTAGCAGCCCGTATAGTACAGGGAGCTCTGGAAACACCATATATTTT. Its translation: CASSPYSTGSSGNTIYF.

This clonotype was detected only a few times. V and J are TRBV2 and TRBJ2-1; 13 nucleotides match TRBD2. V dropped 5 bases and J dropped 6; count of bases not matched to a gene: 4. CDR3 length: 15 residues. CDR1 is SNHLY, CDR2 FYNNEI, per germline. DNA for the CDR3: TGTGCCAGCAGTCCCGGGACTAGCGGGGCCAATGAGCAGTTCTTC. Translating gives CASSPGTSGANEQFF.

The chain is built from TRBV5-6 and TRBJ1-5, with D possibly matching TRBD1 (5 bases). Trimming removed 4 bases from V and 7 bases from J, with 12 bases in between. CDR3 size: 13 residues. Germline CDR1 reads SGHDT; CDR2 reads YYEEEE. CDR3 nucleotide sequence: TGTGCCAGCAGCGTGGGGGGGAGGCAGCCCCAGCATTTT. This sequence encodes CASSVGGRQPQHF.

The chain couples TRBV4-1 to TRBJ2-1, with 10 bases that match TRBD2. This CDR3 contains 15 residues. The ends lost 3 bases at V and 4 bases at J; junction bases unmatched: 3. Germline V gene data show CDR1 as MGHRA and CDR2 as YSYEKL. CDR3 bases: TGCGCCAGCAGCCAGTATAGCGGGGGGTACAATGAGCAGTTCTTC. This encodes CASSQYSGGYNEQFF.

The chain carries TRBV6-5 and TRBJ1-2, with D possibly TRBD1 on 5 matching bases. Germline lookup yields CDR1 MNHEY and CDR2 SVGAGI. CDR3 length: 14 amino acids. With 1 base removed from V and 0 bases from J, the gap between germline ends came to 6 bases. The CDR3 nucleotides are TGTGCCAGCAGTTACTGGGGGGCTAACTATGGCTACACCTTC. It codes for CASSYWGANYGYTF.

This clonotype showed up just once. The chain is built from TRBV20-1 and TRBJ2-1, with a possible D match to TRBD1 (6 bases). Trimming removed 0 bases at V and 10 bases at J, with 16 bases between. Germline V lookup: CDR1 DFQATT, CDR2 SNEGSKA (reference sequence). This CDR3 region has 14 residues. The CDR3 sequence is CSARDKGPGGEQFF. The CDR3 DNA reads TGCAGTGCTAGAGATAAAGGGCCTGGGGGCGAGCAGTTCTTC.

This sequence joins TRBV2 and TRBJ2-3, with 14 bases matching TRBD2. There are 17 residues in the CDR3. Trimming removed 6 bases from V and 0 bases from J; junction bases left unmatched: 5. Germline loops: CDR1 SNHLY, CDR2 FYNNEI. The CDR3 DNA is TGTGCCAGCAGAGAGAGGACTAGCGGGAGGAGCACAGATACGCAGTATTTT. It specifies CASRERTSGRSTDTQYF.

The chain uses TRBV10-3 and TRBJ2-7; D remains unclear. The V end was cut by 3 bases, the J end by 1 base, with 19 bases between. CDR1 and CDR2 from the germline V gene are ENHRY and SYGVKD. The CDR3 totals 17 residues. The CDR3 nucleotides read TGTGCCATCAGTGAAAGGACCGTATTTTCTCATTCCTACGAGCAGTACTTC. Translation: CAISERTVFSHSYEQYF.

The rearrangement uses TRBV11-3 and TRBJ2-7, with a weak D call TRBD2 (7 bases). V lost 3 bases and J lost 6, with 15 bases in between. Germline CDR1 SGHNT, CDR2 YENEEA. CDR3 length equals 14 residues. In nucleotides, the CDR3 is TGTGCCAGCAGCTTGTGGGGGGGCAGCCCCGAGCAGTACTTC. Amino acids: CASSLWGGSPEQYF.

This chain links TRBV7-8 with TRBJ2-7; 10 bases align to TRBD2. CDR1 is SGHVS, CDR2 FQNEAQ, per germline. The CDR3 consists of 14 residues. Trimming at V came to 4 bases and at J to 6 bases, leaving 6 bases not matched to a gene. This chain's CDR3 is CASSSPSGGREQYF. CDR3 DNA sequence: TGTGCCAGCAGCTCACCTAGCGGGGGACGCGAGCAGTACTTC. Full variable domain (remainder filled in from reference TRBV7-8 and TRBJ2-7): GAGVSQSPRYKVAKRGQDVALRCDPISGHVSLFWYQQALGQGPEFLTYFQNEAQLDKSGLPSDRFFAERPEGSVSTLKIQRTQQEDSAVYLCASSSPSGGREQYFGPGTRLTVT.

This clonotype came up a few times. The CDR3 loop is CASSYTFQGRNTEAFF. CDR3 coding DNA: TGTGCCAGCAGTTACACCTTTCAGGGGCGCAACACTGAAGCTTTCTTT. The V call is TRBV6-5, the J call TRBJ1-1; possible D gene TRBD1, 6 bases. Trimming stripped 2 bases from V and 2 bases from J, with 15 bases between. Germline values: CDR1 MNHEY, CDR2 SVGAGI. This CDR3 spans 16 amino acids.

The V gene is TRBV29-1, the J gene TRBJ2-4, with 8 bases that match TRBD1. The CDR3 contains 13 residues. CDR1 is SQVTM, CDR2 ANQGSEA, per germline. After removal of 2 bases from V and 6 bases from J, the junction contained 3 bases not matched to a gene. Written as DNA, the CDR3 is TGCAGCGTTGAACAGGGGGCCTTAAACATTCAGTACTTC. Protein product: CSVEQGALNIQYF.

The J gene is TRBJ2-7, the V gene TRBV27; TRBD1 matches 8 bases. J was trimmed by 3 bases and V by 5 bases; bases with no gene match: 3. Germline-derived CDR1 and CDR2 are MNHEY and SMNVEV (reference sequence). The CDR3 covers 13 residues. In nucleotides, the CDR3 is TGTGCCAGCAGTCAGGGGGCTTACTACGAGCAGTACTTC. Translating it yields CASSQGAYYEQYF.

This clonotype has a count of ten or more. This chain uses TRBV7-2 with TRBJ2-7; 14 bases fit TRBD2. The CDR3 is made up of 15 amino acids. Germline V lookup: CDR1 SGHTA, CDR2 FQGNSA. The trim removed 5 bases at V and 8 bases at J, leaving 8 bases unmatched. The CDR3 DNA reads TGTGCCAGCAGCGCCCGGACTAGCGGGGGGCCAAAGCAGTACTTC. Protein product: CASSARTSGGPKQYF. Variable domain in full (rest from reference TRBV7-2 and TRBJ2-7): GAGVSQSPSNKVTEKGKDVELRCDPISGHTALYWYRQSLGQGLEFLIYFQGNSAPDKSGLPSDRFSAERTGGSVSTLTIQRTQQEDSAVYLCASSARTSGGPKQYFGPGTRLTVT.